Following are 15 T cell receptor beta chains from one sample sequenced in a study of identical twins. One entry per CDR3 protein results from TCRdb running MiXCR on the 5' RACE reads. The sample comprises approximately 500,000 distinct CDR3 sequences, around 15% of which are singletons, and around 0.48% rests with the top ten. The same data also contributed to another study, on yellow fever vaccine responses in identical twins.

The sample comprised CD4+ T cells sorted from blood. These receptors were collected from a woman between 18 and 29 years old in good health.

This clonotype was observed a few times. V gene TRBV29-1 combines with J gene TRBJ1-6; 10 bases align to TRBD1. The CDR3 is 14 amino acids. CDR1 and CDR2 from the germline V gene are SQVTM and ANQGSEA. The V gene end was trimmed by 6 bases and the J gene end by 8 bases; junction bases not matched to a gene: 7. The CDR3 loop is CSVMTGTGDSPLHF. Written as DNA, the CDR3 is TGCAGCGTCATGACCGGGACAGGGGATTCACCCCTCCACTTT.

This clonotype was found many times. The rearrangement links TRBV2 to TRBJ2-1; D is perhaps TRBD2 (5 bases). This CDR3 contains 17 residues. V shed 1 base and J shed 7 bases, with 20 bases lying between them. Looked up from germline, CDR1 is SNHLY and CDR2 is FYNNEI. This chain's CDR3 is CASSEGEWAKVGNEQFF. In DNA form, the CDR3 reads TGTGCCAGCAGTGAAGGGGAGTGGGCCAAAGTGGGGAATGAGCAGTTCTTC.

The chain joins TRBV3-1 to TRBJ2-2; TRBD1 might be the D (6 bases). This CDR3 contains 16 residues. V lost 1 base and J lost 2, with 11 bases in between. Germline V lookup: CDR1 LGHDT, CDR2 YNNKEL (reference sequence). CDR3 in amino acids: CASSQGGRGNTGELFF. CDR3 nucleotides: TGTGCCAGCAGCCAAGGCGGCAGGGGAAACACCGGGGAGCTGTTTTTT.

The rearrangement joins TRBV6-2 or TRBV6-3 to TRBJ2-1; D perhaps matches TRBD2 (6 bases). The CDR3 is 14 residues long. Germline lookup yields CDR1 MNHEY and CDR2 SVGEGT. Trimming left V 6 bases short and J 9 bases short, with 18 bases between. The CDR3 spells CASRRLDRISEQFF. In nucleotides, the CDR3 is TGTGCCAGCAGACGACTAGACCGCATAAGTGAGCAGTTCTTC.

CDR3 in DNA: TGTGCCAGCAGTTTGGGCAACACCTACGAGCAGTACTTC. Protein sequence: CASSLGNTYEQYF. J is TRBJ2-7 and V is TRBV25-1; D unclear. This CDR3 is built from 13 residues. With 5 bases removed from V and 2 bases from J, the gap between germline ends came to 10 bases. Germline CDR1 reads MGHDK; CDR2 reads SYGVNS.

The table lists this clonotype with a few counts. This chain connects TRBV2 to TRBJ1-6; D call uncertain. Germline CDR1 is SNHLY and CDR2 is FYNNEI. Trimming stripped 7 bases from V and 0 bases from J, with 10 bases between. This CDR3 region has 15 residues. The CDR3 here is CASKRDSSYNSPLHF. CDR3 coding DNA: TGTGCCAGCAAAAGGGATAGCTCCTATAATTCACCCCTCCACTTT.

The V gene is TRBV11-1, the J gene TRBJ2-3; 12 nucleotides match TRBD2. With V trimmed by 5 bases and J by 4 bases, 13 bases remained unmatched. CDR3 length equals 18 residues. Per germline, CDR1 SGHAT and CDR2 FQDESV (reference sequence). In DNA form, the CDR3 reads TGTGCCAGCAGCCTCCCTAGCGGGGGGGATCGACGGGCAGATACGCAGTATTTT. Translation: CASSLPSGGDRRADTQYF.

The chain uses TRBV29-1 and TRBJ2-4; TRBD2 aligns across 8 bases. The germline V gene has CDR1 SQVTM and CDR2 ANQGSEA. Unmatched junction bases numbered 7, after V lost 0 bases and J lost 3 bases. The CDR3 is 16 residues long. The CDR3 region has the DNA TGCAGCGTTGAAGATCCGGGGGGGAGGGACAAAAACATTCAGTACTTC. It specifies CSVEDPGGRDKNIQYF.

This clonotype was seen many times. This sequence joins TRBV28 and TRBJ2-5, with D unresolved. This CDR3 region has 14 residues. V lost 2 bases and J 5 bases, leaving 12 bases between the germline ends. The V gene's germline CDR1 is MDHEN and CDR2 SYDVKM. The CDR3 sequence: CASSLASQEETQYF. CDR3 in DNA: TGTGCCAGCAGTTTAGCCTCCCAGGAGGAGACCCAGTACTTC. Drawing the rest from reference TRBV28 and TRBJ2-5, the complete variable domain is DVKVTQSSRYLVKRTGEKVFLECVQDMDHENMFWYRQDPGLGLRLIYFSYDVKMKEKGDIPEGYSVSREKKERFSLILESASTNQTSMYLCASSLASQEETQYFGPGTRLLVL.

This clonotype came up a few times. The chain combines TRBV10-3 with TRBJ2-1, with 8 bases that match TRBD1. Germline CDR1 ENHRY, CDR2 SYGVKD. V gave up 6 bases and J gave up 2 bases; unmatched junction bases: 6. The CDR3 spans 15 residues. The CDR3 protein is CAISPGTGTYNEQFF. In nucleotides, the CDR3 is TGTGCCATCAGCCCCGGGACAGGCACCTACAATGAGCAGTTCTTC.

This clonotype was detected a few times. V usage is TRBV3-1 and J usage is TRBJ2-1; no firm D call. Germline V gene sequence: CDR1 LGHDT, CDR2 YNNKEL (reference sequence). The CDR3 loop spans 16 amino acids. The V end was cut by 5 bases, the J end by 0 bases, with 14 bases between. CDR3 in DNA: TGTGCCAGCAGCTTTGTACGACGAAGCTCCTACAATGAGCAGTTCTTC. This encodes CASSFVRRSSYNEQFF.

The chain links TRBV6-1 to TRBJ2-6; TRBD1 agrees at 10 bases. The V and J ends lost 9 bases and 0 bases, in that order; junction bases with no gene match: 5. Germline V gene lookup returns CDR1 MNHNS and CDR2 SASEGT. This CDR3 has 16 residues. Here the CDR3 DNA reads TGTGCCAGAGGACAGGGGGAGAGCTCTGGGGCCAACGTCCTGACTTTC. Protein product: CARGQGESSGANVLTF.

The V and J genes are TRBV14 and TRBJ2-1; D might be TRBD2 (6 bases). V gave up 5 bases and J gave up 5 bases, with 22 bases separating them. Germline V gives CDR1 SGHDN, CDR2 FVKESK. The CDR3 consists of 17 residues. The CDR3 nucleotides are TGTGCCAGCAGCTCCATACTCGCCGGGACTGGGAACAATGAGCAGTTCTTC. Its protein product is CASSSILAGTGNNEQFF.

The rearrangement joins TRBV5-1 to TRBJ1-1; 10 positions match TRBD1. CDR1 SGHRS and CDR2 YFSETQ come from the germline V gene. Trimming removed 5 bases from V and 4 bases from J; junction bases left unmatched: 5. CDR3 size: 14 residues. CDR3 loop: CASRTGGVGTEAFF. The CDR3 DNA follows: TGCGCCAGCAGGACAGGGGGCGTGGGCACTGAAGCTTTCTTT.

This clonotype came up a few times. The chain links TRBV20-1 to TRBJ2-6; D is unresolved. This CDR3 region has 14 residues. Germline V lookup: CDR1 DFQATT, CDR2 SNEGSKA (reference sequence). Trimming removed 6 bases from V and 0 bases from J, with 9 bases in between. DNA of the CDR3: TGCAGTGCGGCTCTGGGCTCTGGGGCCAACGTCCTGACTTTC. Amino acid sequence: CSAALGSGANVLTF.